This T cell receptor beta chain was sequenced for a study of cytomegalovirus exposure and HLA in healthy donors. Overall study results and limits: Cytomegalovirus status was reportedly diagnosed by the classifier with high specificity and sensitivity.

In germline, CDR1 is MRHNA, CDR2 SNTAGT. The CDR3 spans 15 residues. The J segment lost 5 bases and the V segment lost 5 bases, leaving 10 bases of the junction unmatched. Note on this clone: Its antigen is currently unknown.

Sequenced by immunoSEQ multiplex PCR; TCRdb stores in-frame clones only, minus some. The sample records a few hundred thousand clones, 86% being singletons. The chain links TRBV6-4 to TRBJ2-5; TRBD2 aligns across 8 bases. The sequence was obtained from a woman aged 18-35 years in good health and CMV-seronegative. Sequencing was done on a sample of PBMCs. CDR3 protein: CASSSQAGGRETQYF. The CDR3 nucleotides are TGTGCCAGCAGTAGTCAGGCGGGAGGAAGGGAGACCCAGTACTTC.